Listed here are 21 T cell receptor beta chains from one sample, sequenced in a study of Ad26.COV2.S vaccination and SARS-CoV-2 variants. Data came from immunoSEQ multiplex PCR; TCRdb stores just in-frame clones and leaves some out. The data hold roughly 400,000 clones, with about nine tenths observed a single time. Treatment reported: 19 received Ad26.COV2.S at low or high dose, single or two shots; 5 received placebo; per-sample allocation not given. It was on day 63 after the first vaccine or placebo injection that samples were taken. The starting material was peripheral blood, obtained in a trial of Ad26.COV2.S vaccine versus placebo. Receptors originate from a person between 18 and 60 years old who received the Ad26.COV2.S COVID-19 vaccine or a placebo.

The chain couples TRBV23-1 to TRBJ2-1, with D uncertain. TRBV23-1 is an ORF for which the function is uncertain. V lost 0 bases and J lost 8, with 8 bases in between. CDR3 length equals 13 residues. CDR3 DNA: TGCGCCAGCAGTCAATCCGATCCGGATGAGCAGTTCTTC. It yields the protein CASSQSDPDEQFF.

The genes are TRBV5-1 and TRBJ1-1; no definite D call. CDR1 SGHRS and CDR2 YFSETQ come from the germline V gene. The CDR3 contains 14 residues. V lost 5 bases and J 1 base, leaving 12 bases between the germline ends. The CDR3 region is CASRIKGRNTEAFF. The CDR3 bases are TGCGCCAGCAGGATTAAAGGGCGGAACACTGAAGCTTTCTTT.

The sample holds one count of this clone. J is TRBJ1-3 and V is TRBV7-2; unclear D gene. Germline lookup yields CDR1 SGHTA and CDR2 FQGNSA. This CDR3 contains 15 residues. V was clipped by 2 bases and J by 2 bases, with 10 bases between them. The CDR3 reads CASSLFDLAGNTIYF. Written as DNA, the CDR3 is TGTGCCAGCAGCTTATTCGACCTTGCTGGAAACACCATATATTTT.

This CDR3 reads CATSDPQTGGTDTQYF. As DNA, the CDR3 is TGTGCCACCAGTGACCCTCAGACGGGAGGGACAGATACGCAGTATTTT. The V call is TRBV24-1, the J call TRBJ2-3; 8 bases are shared with TRBD2. The J segment lost 3 bases and the V segment lost 4 bases, leaving 8 bases of the junction unmatched. Germline V gives CDR1 KGHDR, CDR2 SFDVKD. The length of the CDR3 is 16 residues.

V usage is TRBV11-2 and J usage is TRBJ1-3; 9 nucleotides agree with TRBD1. This CDR3 comprises 15 residues. CDR1 and CDR2 (germline): SGHAT, FQNNGV. J gave up 2 bases and V 7 bases, and 6 bases lay outside the gene matches. The CDR3 spells CASKGTGPPGNTIYF. In DNA, the CDR3 is TGTGCCAGCAAGGGGACAGGGCCCCCTGGAAACACCATATATTTT.

CDR3 loop: CASSQLGWGNHSYEQYF. The CDR3 DNA is TGTGCCAGCAGCCAATTAGGGTGGGGGAACCATTCCTACGAGCAGTACTTC. The chain employs TRBV4-2 and TRBJ2-7; D may correspond to TRBD1 or TRBD2 (5 bases each). Germline V gives CDR1 LGHNA, CDR2 YNFKEQ. Between the trimmed V and J ends, which lost 2 bases and 1 base, there was a span of 18 bases. The CDR3 consists of 17 residues.

The J gene is TRBJ1-2, the V gene TRBV28, with unresolved D. Trimming removed 5 bases from V and 4 bases from J, with 17 bases in between. Germline V CDR1 and CDR2: MDHEN, SYDVKM. The CDR3 sequence is 15 residues long. In nucleotides, the CDR3 is TGTGCCAGCAGTCGAGCTTGGGCACGGGGCTATGGCTACACCTTC. The encoded protein is CASSRAWARGYGYTF.

The chain has TRBV7-8 and TRBJ1-5; D possibly corresponds to TRBD1 (5 bases). The CDR3 runs to 14 residues. The V and J ends lost 1 base and 3 bases respectively, with 7 bases between them. Germline V gene data show CDR1 as SGHVS and CDR2 as FQNEAQ. The CDR3 region has the DNA TGTGCCAGCAGCTTAGGACAGTTCAATCAGCCCCAGCATTTT. Its protein product is CASSLGQFNQPQHF.

The chain joins TRBV28 to TRBJ2-1, with no clear D. V lost 0 bases and J lost 5, with 14 bases in between. This CDR3 comprises 16 residues. Germline values: CDR1 MDHEN, CDR2 SYDVKM. CDR3 coding DNA: TGTGCCAGCAGTTTATGGGGCGGCCAGGACCACAATGAGCAGTTCTTC. Translation: CASSLWGGQDHNEQFF.

This clone was observed a handful of times. V and J are TRBV4-2 and TRBJ2-3; D ambiguous. Trimming removed 0 bases from V and 2 bases from J, with 9 bases in between. This CDR3 has 15 amino acids. CDR1 and CDR2 (germline): LGHNA, YNFKEQ. The CDR3 here is CASSQDGTLTDTQYF. The CDR3 coding sequence is TGTGCCAGCAGCCAAGACGGCACGCTCACAGATACGCAGTATTTT.

The rearrangement joins TRBV2 to TRBJ2-1; no clear D gene. This CDR3 comprises 12 residues. V was clipped by 2 bases and J by 9 bases, with 8 bases between them. Per the germline V gene, CDR1 is SNHLY and CDR2 is FYNNEI. This CDR3 reads CASSELWGEQFF. The CDR3 DNA sequence: TGTGCCAGCAGTGAATTGTGGGGTGAGCAGTTCTTC.

The rearrangement joins TRBV4-2 to TRBJ2-7; maybe TRBD2 (6 bases). The V and J ends lost 0 bases and 0 bases respectively, with 12 bases between them. CDR1 and CDR2 (germline): LGHNA, YNFKEQ. CDR3 length: 16 residues. DNA for the CDR3: TGTGCCAGCAGCCAAGAGGGTGGGGGGAGCTCCTACGAGCAGTACTTC. Its translation is CASSQEGGGSSYEQYF.

DNA for the CDR3: TGTGCCAGCAGCGTAGATCCCGAGGGAAACACCATATATTTT. Its protein product is CASSVDPEGNTIYF. The rearrangement joins TRBV9 to TRBJ1-3; no definite D call. There are 14 residues in the CDR3. Germline lookup yields CDR1 SGDLS and CDR2 YYNGEE. With 0 bases removed from V and 4 bases from J, the gap between germline ends came to 8 bases.

The rearrangement uses TRBV5-4 and TRBJ1-3, with TRBD1 matching 7 bases. The germline V gene has CDR1 SGHNT and CDR2 YYREEE (reference sequence). V shed 0 bases and J 9 bases; nucleotides not matched to a gene: 6. The CDR3 spans 14 residues. CDR3 residues: CASSLGQGRGTIYF. In DNA, the CDR3 is TGTGCCAGCAGCTTGGGACAGGGCCGTGGCACCATATATTTT.

The genes are TRBV28 and TRBJ1-4; D not certain. Trimming took 2 bases from V and 6 from J, leaving 7 bases between them. This CDR3 has 13 residues. Germline CDR1 MDHEN, CDR2 SYDVKM. The CDR3 here is CASSLGRDEKLFF. The DNA for the CDR3 is TGTGCCAGCAGTTTAGGGAGGGATGAAAAACTGTTTTTT.

The J gene is TRBJ2-7, the V gene TRBV3-1 (or the pseudogene TRBV3-2), with a tentative D call TRBD2 (5 bases). Trimming took 5 bases from V and 5 from J, leaving 13 bases between them. This CDR3 has 13 residues. Germline V gene data show CDR1 as LGHDT and CDR2 as YNNKEL (reference sequence). The CDR3 is CASSDLARDEQYF. The CDR3 region has the DNA TGTGCCAGCAGCGACCTGGCGAGGGACGAGCAGTACTTC.

This chain connects TRBV7-9 to TRBJ1-4, with D possibly matching TRBD1 (5 bases). This CDR3 is built from 17 residues. CDR1 is SEHNR and CDR2 is FQNEAQ in the germline V gene (reference sequence). Trimming stripped 5 bases from V and 8 bases from J, with 24 bases between. In DNA form, the CDR3 reads TGTGCCAGCAGCCCAACCCGGCAGGTCGGGGGAGAGGAAAAACTGTTTTTT. Protein: CASSPTRQVGGEEKLFF. Filled out from reference TRBV7-9 and TRBJ1-4, the complete variable domain reads DTGVSQNPRHKITKRGQNVTFRCDPISEHNRLYWYRQTLGQGPEFLTYFQNEAQLEKSRLLSDRFSAERPKGSFSTLEIQRTEQGDSAMYLCASSPTRQVGGEEKLFFGSGTQLSVL.

The CDR3 nucleotides read TGTGCCAGCAGTTCAGGGGAAATAGACCGATTCTTC. Its translation: CASSSGEIDRFF. This chain joins TRBV12-3 or TRBV12-4 and TRBJ2-1; perhaps TRBD1 as D (6 bases). The length of the CDR3 is 12 residues. Trimming took 4 bases from V and 16 from J, leaving 17 bases between them.

This clone was observed a handful of times. The chain combines TRBV18 with TRBJ1-1; 7 positions match TRBD1. V lost 6 bases, J lost 5 bases, and 12 bases stayed unmatched. Germline lookup yields CDR1 KGHSH and CDR2 LQKENI. The CDR3 has 15 residues. The CDR3 reads CASSGDRTPRTEAFF. The DNA for the CDR3 is TGTGCCAGCTCCGGGGACAGAACCCCGAGAACTGAAGCTTTCTTT.

J is TRBJ2-1 and V is TRBV28, with TRBD2 matching 10 bases. The germline V gene has CDR1 MDHEN and CDR2 SYDVKM. This CDR3 has 14 residues. With V trimmed by 1 base and J by 7 bases, 1 base remained unmatched. The CDR3 nucleotides read TGTGCCAGCAGTTTATCTAGCGGGGGAAATGAGCAGTTCTTC. Translation gives CASSLSSGGNEQFF.

V is TRBV5-4 and J is TRBJ2-1, with D maybe TRBD1 (5 bases). The CDR3 is 15 amino acids. Per the germline V gene, CDR1 is SGHNT and CDR2 is YYREEE (reference sequence). The ends were cut back, 0 bases at V and 6 bases at J, with 13 bases in the middle. The CDR3 DNA sequence: TGTGCCAGCAGCTTGGCGAGTCAGGGCCGCAATGAGCAGTTCTTC. Translating it yields CASSLASQGRNEQFF.